The rows below give T cell receptor beta chains drawn from one sample of a study of T-cell memory formation after mild COVID-19. One entry per CDR3 protein, called by TCRdb with MiXCR from the 5' RACE reads. In the table there are hundreds of thousands of distinct CDR3 sequences, 17% of which are singletons. Source material: PBMCs or a T cell subset sorted from them (not recorded which). The receptors stem from an adult woman who had mild COVID-19 (a few samples of this study predate the infection). Cell type and time point are not known. CDR3s include the opening cysteine and the closing phenylalanine or tryptophan. D genes are given only for firm matches. Size is omitted from some rows. Given values are once, few, many or a class for expanded clones.

J gene: TRBJ2-1; clone size: NA; D gene: NA; V gene: TRBV6-2/TRBV6-3; CDR3 protein: CASSYQGLRKGNEQFF; CDR3 DNA: TGTGCCAGCAGTTACCAGGGACTTAGGAAGGGCAATGAGCAGTTCTTC
J gene: TRBJ1-1; clone size: NA; D gene: NA; V gene: TRBV27; CDR3 protein: CASSAYRVGNTEAFF; CDR3 DNA: TGTGCCAGCAGTGCCTACAGGGTGGGGAACACTGAAGCTTTCTTT
J gene: TRBJ2-5; clone size: NA; D gene: TRBD2; V gene: TRBV5-6; CDR3 protein: CASSAGTSGLKYQETQYF; CDR3 DNA: TGTGCCAGCAGCGCGGGGACTAGCGGGTTAAAGTACCAAGAGACCCAGTACTTC
J gene: TRBJ2-7; clone size: NA; D gene: NA; V gene: TRBV7-8; CDR3 protein: CASSFQRSSYEQYF; CDR3 DNA: TGTGCCAGCAGCTTTCAGAGGAGCTCCTACGAGCAGTACTTC
J gene: TRBJ1-1; clone size: many; D gene: NA; V gene: TRBV4-1; CDR3 protein: CASSSVFGKDLNTEAFF; CDR3 DNA: TGCGCCAGCAGTTCCGTGTTTGGGAAAGATTTGAACACTGAAGCTTTCTTT
J gene: TRBJ2-1; clone size: few; D gene: NA; V gene: TRBV6-6; CDR3 protein: CASSAGESYNEQFF; CDR3 DNA: TGTGCCAGCAGCGCAGGGGAATCCTACAATGAGCAGTTCTTC
J gene: TRBJ1-3; clone size: NA; D gene: NA; V gene: TRBV4-3; CDR3 protein: CASSQDEGSAGNTIYF; CDR3 DNA: TGCGCCAGCAGCCAAGACGAGGGGTCCGCTGGAAACACCATATATTTT
J gene: TRBJ2-7; clone size: NA; D gene: TRBD1; V gene: TRBV29-1; CDR3 protein: CSVSKGTGLHEQYF; CDR3 DNA: TGCAGCGTCTCCAAGGGGACAGGGTTACACGAGCAGTACTTC
J gene: TRBJ2-3; clone size: few; D gene: TRBD2; V gene: TRBV9; CDR3 protein: CASSVEGLARVDTQYF; CDR3 DNA: TGTGCCAGCAGCGTAGAAGGACTAGCGAGGGTAGATACGCAGTATTTT
J gene: TRBJ2-1; clone size: few; D gene: TRBD2; V gene: TRBV6-5; CDR3 protein: CASSYDHSGLSYNEQFF; CDR3 DNA: TGTGCCAGCAGTTACGACCATAGCGGGTTATCCTACAATGAGCAGTTCTTC
J gene: TRBJ2-5; clone size: NA; D gene: NA; V gene: TRBV7-9; CDR3 protein: CASSFARVGVETQYF; CDR3 DNA: TGTGCCAGCAGCTTCGCCAGGGTCGGGGTTGAGACCCAGTACTTC
J gene: TRBJ2-5; clone size: many; D gene: NA; V gene: TRBV14; CDR3 protein: CASSHLGPWGETQYF; CDR3 DNA: TGTGCCAGCAGCCACTTAGGACCTTGGGGCGAGACCCAGTACTTC
J gene: TRBJ2-7; clone size: NA; D gene: TRBD1; V gene: TRBV6-2/TRBV6-3; CDR3 protein: CASSYFGTGVEQYF; CDR3 DNA: TGTGCCAGCAGTTACTTCGGGACAGGGGTTGAGCAGTACTTC
J gene: TRBJ2-5; clone size: NA; D gene: NA; V gene: TRBV6-2/TRBV6-3; CDR3 protein: CASSYRGAEQETQYF; CDR3 DNA: TGTGCCAGCAGTTACCGGGGAGCGGAACAAGAGACCCAGTACTTC
J gene: TRBJ2-1; clone size: NA; D gene: NA; V gene: TRBV6-5; CDR3 protein: CASYDRGGDEQFF; CDR3 DNA: TGTGCCAGCTACGACAGGGGAGGGGATGAGCAGTTCTTC
J gene: TRBJ2-7; clone size: NA; D gene: TRBD1; V gene: TRBV7-9; CDR3 protein: CASSDRVYEQYF; CDR3 DNA: TGTGCCAGCAGCGACAGGGTATACGAGCAGTACTTC
J gene: TRBJ2-5; clone size: few; D gene: TRBD1; V gene: TRBV19; CDR3 protein: CASSATRTGTGETQYF; CDR3 DNA: TGTGCCAGTAGTGCTACCCGGACAGGCACGGGAGAGACCCAGTACTTC
J gene: TRBJ2-7; clone size: NA; D gene: NA; V gene: TRBV29-1; CDR3 protein: CSVAGGGSYEQYF; CDR3 DNA: TGCAGCGTGGCCGGAGGAGGATCCTACGAGCAGTACTTC
J gene: TRBJ2-3; clone size: NA; D gene: TRBD2; V gene: TRBV5-1; CDR3 protein: CASSLVAGDLDTQYF; CDR3 DNA: TGCGCCAGCAGCTTGGTGGCGGGGGATTTGGATACGCAGTATTTT
J gene: TRBJ2-3; clone size: few; D gene: TRBD2; V gene: TRBV12-3/TRBV12-4; CDR3 protein: CASKLYGGSTDTQYF; CDR3 DNA: TGTGCCAGCAAATTATACGGGGGGAGCACAGATACGCAGTATTTT
J gene: TRBJ2-5; clone size: few; D gene: TRBD2; V gene: TRBV7-2; CDR3 protein: CASGTSGLAGGETQYF; CDR3 DNA: TGTGCCAGCGGAACATCGGGACTAGCGGGGGGAGAGACCCAGTACTTC
J gene: TRBJ2-1; clone size: NA; D gene: NA; V gene: TRBV27; CDR3 protein: CASINVGGEQFF; CDR3 DNA: TGTGCCAGCATTAACGTCGGCGGTGAGCAGTTCTTC
J gene: TRBJ2-5; clone size: few; D gene: NA; V gene: TRBV12-3/TRBV12-4; CDR3 protein: CASSFTPQETQYF; CDR3 DNA: TGTGCCAGCAGTTTCACCCCTCAAGAGACCCAGTACTTC
J gene: TRBJ1-1; clone size: many; D gene: TRBD1; V gene: TRBV7-8; CDR3 protein: CASSLRDRVLSIEAFF; CDR3 DNA: TGTGCCAGCAGCTTACGGGACAGGGTTTTAAGCATTGAAGCTTTCTTT
J gene: TRBJ2-7; clone size: few; D gene: TRBD2; V gene: TRBV6-2/TRBV6-3; CDR3 protein: CASSYRRTSGTYEQYF; CDR3 DNA: TGTGCCAGCAGTTATCGCCGGACTAGCGGGACATACGAGCAGTACTTC
J gene: TRBJ2-7; clone size: few; D gene: TRBD1; V gene: TRBV15; CDR3 protein: CATSSEDREAYEQYF; CDR3 DNA: TGTGCCACCAGCAGTGAGGACAGGGAAGCCTACGAGCAGTACTTC
J gene: TRBJ2-1; clone size: NA; D gene: NA; V gene: TRBV5-1; CDR3 protein: CASSLEVTAYNEQFF; CDR3 DNA: TGCGCCAGCAGCTTGGAGGTTACAGCCTACAATGAGCAGTTCTTC
J gene: TRBJ2-1; clone size: few; D gene: TRBD2; V gene: TRBV20-1; CDR3 protein: CSATPFGREVHNEQFF; CDR3 DNA: TGCAGTGCTACCCCCTTTGGGCGGGAGGTTCACAATGAGCAGTTCTTC
J gene: TRBJ2-1; clone size: NA; D gene: TRBD2; V gene: TRBV7-9; CDR3 protein: CASSLEMTSGRSYNEQFF; CDR3 DNA: TGTGCCAGCAGCTTAGAGATGACTAGCGGGCGATCCTACAATGAGCAGTTCTTC
J gene: TRBJ2-1; clone size: NA; D gene: NA; V gene: TRBV20-1; CDR3 protein: CSARRADTYNEQFF; CDR3 DNA: TGCAGTGCTAGAAGGGCCGACACCTACAATGAGCAGTTCTTC
J gene: TRBJ2-5; clone size: NA; D gene: TRBD1; V gene: TRBV6-5; CDR3 protein: CASSYSNPRGLGQETQYF; CDR3 DNA: TGTGCCAGCAGTTACTCGAACCCCAGGGGGCTTGGGCAAGAGACCCAGTACTTC
J gene: TRBJ1-1; clone size: many; D gene: NA; V gene: TRBV5-1; CDR3 protein: CASSLGRLNTEAFF; CDR3 DNA: TGCGCCAGCAGCTTGGGCCGATTGAACACTGAAGCTTTCTTT
J gene: TRBJ2-7; clone size: NA; D gene: TRBD2; V gene: TRBV2; CDR3 protein: CASRDRDYSYEQYF; CDR3 DNA: TGTGCCAGCAGGGACCGGGACTACTCCTACGAGCAGTACTTC
J gene: TRBJ2-7; clone size: few; D gene: TRBD1; V gene: TRBV7-9; CDR3 protein: CASSVPPGTDPYEQYF; CDR3 DNA: TGTGCCAGCAGCGTCCCACCCGGGACAGACCCCTACGAGCAGTACTTC
J gene: TRBJ1-5; clone size: NA; D gene: NA; V gene: TRBV5-5; CDR3 protein: CASSSTANQPQHF; CDR3 DNA: TGTGCCAGCAGCTCGACAGCTAATCAGCCCCAGCATTTT
J gene: TRBJ2-1; clone size: NA; D gene: TRBD2; V gene: TRBV7-9; CDR3 protein: CASSLTQAGEENEQFF; CDR3 DNA: TGTGCCAGCAGCTTAACCCAAGCGGGAGAAGAGAATGAGCAGTTCTTC
J gene: TRBJ1-3; clone size: few; D gene: TRBD1; V gene: TRBV7-3; CDR3 protein: CASSPGTVSSGNTIYF; CDR3 DNA: TGTGCCAGCAGCCCGGGGACAGTCAGCTCTGGAAACACCATATATTTT
J gene: TRBJ2-1; clone size: NA; D gene: TRBD2; V gene: TRBV29-1; CDR3 protein: CSAKVRLAGGNEQFF; CDR3 DNA: TGCAGCGCGAAAGTTAGACTAGCGGGAGGCAATGAGCAGTTCTTC
J gene: TRBJ2-7; clone size: few; D gene: NA; V gene: TRBV2; CDR3 protein: CASSEFTGVNEQYF; CDR3 DNA: TGTGCCAGCAGTGAATTCACGGGGGTGAACGAGCAGTACTTC
J gene: TRBJ1-1; clone size: NA; D gene: NA; V gene: TRBV6-6; CDR3 protein: CASSYSNERTEAFF; CDR3 DNA: TGTGCCAGCAGTTACTCAAATGAACGGACTGAAGCTTTCTTT